The 16 T cell receptor beta chains given below trace back to one sample, sequenced in a study of T cell responses to AZD1222 COVID-19 vaccine. TCRdb's table, derived via immunoSEQ multiplex PCR, lists solely in-frame clones and lacks some. The sample records around 99,000 clones, 75% to 90% being singletons. The sequencing here drew on peripheral blood, taken on day 0 of AZD1222 vaccination. The source of these receptors is an adult in good health.

This rearrangement joins TRBV30 to TRBJ2-7, with D possibly matching TRBD1 (6 bases). Germline V gives CDR1 GTSNPN, CDR2 SVGIG (reference sequence). V dropped 2 bases and J dropped 7 bases, with 18 bases sitting between them. This CDR3 contains 14 residues. The DNA of the CDR3 is TGTGCCTGGAGTTGGGGGCAGGGACCGTTTGAGCAGTACTTC. It translates to CAWSWGQGPFEQYF.

The chain carries TRBV4-3 and TRBJ2-7; D call uncertain. The CDR3 contains 13 residues. The V gene lost 4 bases and the J gene lost 3 bases, with 10 bases spanning the gap. Germline V CDR1 and CDR2: LGHNA, YSLEER. CDR3 amino acids: CASSLDLIYEQYF. As DNA, the CDR3 is TGCGCCAGCAGCCTTGATCTGATCTACGAGCAGTACTTC.

The V call is TRBV5-6, the J call TRBJ2-1; 13 nucleotides line up with TRBD2. J gave up 4 bases and V 0 bases, and 7 bases lay outside the gene matches. The germline V gene has CDR1 SGHDT and CDR2 YYEEEE. The CDR3 has 18 amino acids. CDR3 nucleotides: TGTGCCAGCAGCTTGGGACTAGCGGGAGGAGGGGGATACAATGAGCAGTTCTTC. Translation: CASSLGLAGGGGYNEQFF. The full variable domain, its missing parts supplied by reference TRBV5-6 and TRBJ2-1, is DAGVTQSPTHLIKTRGQQVTLRCSPKSGHDTVSWYQQALGQGPQFIFQYYEEEERQRGNFPDRFSGHQFPNYSSELNVNALLLGDSALYLCASSLGLAGGGGYNEQFFGPGTRLTVL.

This chain links TRBV7-9 with TRBJ1-5; D remains unclear. The germline CDR1 and CDR2 sequences are SEHNR and FQNEAQ (reference sequence). The CDR3 covers 12 residues. Trimming left V 5 bases short and J 4 bases short, with 6 bases between. The CDR3, as DNA: TGTGCCAGCAGCCTTAGTAATCAGCCCCAGCATTTT. Its protein is CASSLSNQPQHF.

The rearrangement joins TRBV6-1 to TRBJ1-2; D not resolved. V was cut by 0 bases and J by 5 bases, with 7 bases left in between. CDR1 MNHNS and CDR2 SASEGT come from the germline V gene. The CDR3 is made up of 13 amino acids. The CDR3: CASSEALGYGYTF. The DNA for the CDR3 is TGTGCCAGCAGTGAAGCGTTGGGGTATGGCTACACCTTC.

Only one count was recorded for this clone. The rearrangement uses TRBV7-2 and TRBJ2-5, with D unclear. The CDR3 contains 15 residues. V lost 1 base, J lost 2 bases, and 11 bases lay in between. Germline-derived CDR1 and CDR2 are SGHTA and FQGNSA. DNA of the CDR3: TGTGCCAGCAGCTTAGTATGGGCTGTACAAGAGACCCAGTACTTC. Protein: CASSLVWAVQETQYF.

J is TRBJ2-5 and V is TRBV19; TRBD2 might be the D (5 bases). CDR1 is LNHDA and CDR2 is SQIVND in the germline V gene (reference sequence). V was pared by 3 bases and J by 5 bases, with 13 bases between. The CDR3 spans 14 residues. CDR3 DNA sequence: TGTGCCAGTAGTATCGTTCTTAGAGGGGAGACCCAGTACTTC. Protein sequence: CASSIVLRGETQYF.

The gene calls are TRBV5-6 and TRBJ1-2, with D maybe TRBD1 (6 bases). The CDR3 has 12 residues. Trimming removed 4 bases at V and 8 bases at J, with 12 bases between. Germline-derived CDR1 and CDR2 are SGHDT and YYEEEE. This chain's CDR3 is CASSPDRLGYTF. CDR3 in DNA: TGTGCCAGCAGCCCTGACAGGTTGGGCTACACCTTC.

The rearrangement uses TRBV29-1 and TRBJ2-2; a weak D match, TRBD1 (6 bases). V was cut by 4 bases and J by 4 bases, with 10 bases left in between. The CDR3 sequence is 13 residues long. The germline CDR1 and CDR2 sequences are SQVTM and ANQGSEA. The CDR3 coding sequence is TGCAGCGTTGTAGGGGGTTCCACCGGGGAGCTGTTTTTT. It translates to CSVVGGSTGELFF.

This clone was recorded once. The rearrangement joins TRBV19 to TRBJ2-3; 10 nucleotides align to TRBD2. CDR3 length: 17 amino acids. Trimming at V came to 10 bases and at J to 0 bases, leaving 13 bases not matched to a gene. Germline assignment: CDR1 LNHDA and CDR2 SQIVND (reference sequence). This CDR3 reads CATGGSAGGPSTDTQYF. As DNA, the CDR3 is TGTGCCACCGGTGGGTCAGCGGGGGGGCCTAGCACAGATACGCAGTATTTT.

This clone has a single count. The rearrangement joins TRBV6-5 to TRBJ2-3; perhaps TRBD1 as D (6 bases). V dropped 7 bases and J dropped 0 bases, with 8 bases sitting between them. CDR1 is MNHEY, CDR2 SVGAGI, per germline. The CDR3 has 13 amino acids. The CDR3, as DNA: TGTGCCAGCACCGGACAGAGCACAGATACGCAGTATTTT. The encoded protein is CASTGQSTDTQYF.

The gene calls are TRBV30 and TRBJ2-5, with D maybe TRBD1 (6 bases). Deletions cut 1 base from V and 4 bases from J, with 19 bases between. CDR3 length: 16 amino acids. Germline V lookup: CDR1 GTSNPN, CDR2 SVGIG (reference sequence). The CDR3 spells CAWSALIQGSRETQYF. The CDR3 DNA reads TGTGCCTGGAGTGCATTGATACAGGGTTCCAGAGAGACCCAGTACTTC.

The chain combines TRBV18 with TRBJ1-1, with a tentative D call TRBD1 (6 bases). Trimming removed 0 bases at V and 7 bases at J, with 18 bases between. The germline V gene encodes CDR1 KGHSH and CDR2 LQKENI. The CDR3 contains 16 residues. Here the CDR3 reads CASSPPGQQGPLEAFF. CDR3 bases: TGTGCCAGCTCACCACCGGGGCAACAGGGCCCACTTGAAGCTTTCTTT.

The gene calls are TRBV7-9 and TRBJ2-7, with D possibly TRBD2 on 5 matching bases. CDR3 size: 18 residues. In germline, CDR1 is SEHNR, CDR2 FQNEAQ (reference sequence). V was clipped by 1 base and J by 5 bases, with 24 bases between them. CDR3 nucleotides: TGTGCCAGCAGCTTAGATCCACCCCGGTCTAGCTATACCCACGAGCAGTACTTC. Translation gives CASSLDPPRSSYTHEQYF.

The chain carries TRBV27 and TRBJ1-1; D ambiguous. This CDR3 region has 14 residues. Germline CDR1 reads MNHEY; CDR2 reads SMNVEV (reference sequence). V lost 3 bases, J lost 2 bases, and 10 bases lay in between. The CDR3 here is CASSFREFNTEAFF. CDR3 DNA sequence: TGTGCCAGCAGTTTCCGTGAATTTAACACTGAAGCTTTCTTT.

V and J are TRBV28 and TRBJ1-2; D is undetermined. CDR1 MDHEN and CDR2 SYDVKM come from the germline V gene. Trimming removed 3 bases at V and 7 bases at J, with 15 bases between. This CDR3 region has 14 residues. In DNA, the CDR3 is TGTGCCAGCAGTTTCTTCACAGTATCCCGTGGCTACACCTTC. Its translation: CASSFFTVSRGYTF.